This TCR beta chain comes out of a study of blood T cell repertoires in COVID-19 (dated by TCRdb to 2018 to 2020). General notes on the study: The collaborator samples originated in the United States, Italy and Spain and spanned the acute and convalescent phases of COVID-19. The repertoires were released in a freely available public database meant as a resource for research on the immune response to SARS-CoV-2. Samples were obtained from the ongoing ImmuneRACE study (first 160 participants) and from roughly 1,300 subjects provided by 6 global collaborators. The dataset comprised deeply sampled blood TCRbeta repertoires from subjects exposed to, actively infected with, or recovered from COVID-19. The material from the prospective study consisted of cDNA or gDNA derived from T cells, B-cell-depleted T cells, or PBMCs. Where available, HLA class I and class II types were taken from metadata supplied by the sample provider and were not determined by assay-based typing. The sample metadata nearly always contained a de-identified subject ID, COVID-19 status, age in years and sex. General study outcomes and caveats: Clinical and demographic metadata were provided uncurated, with the amount varying by source and participant.

Taken from the germline V gene (reference sequence), the CDR1 and CDR2 loops are SEHNR and FQNEAQ. After removal of 4 bases from V and 10 bases from J, the junction retains 8 bases not matched to a gene. From the cysteine through the phenylalanine, the CDR3 covers 15 amino acids. Only the CDR3 part of the read is kept: 45 bases, read in frame from the first base. TCRbeta CDR3 regions were amplified from genomic DNA using the immunoSEQ Assay, a bias-controlled multiplex PCR. Processing in the source paper ran as follows. The number of nucleated cells in each sample was estimated from the amplification of reference gene primers within the assay. Sequence reads were collapsed and filtered to measure the absolute abundance of every unique TCRbeta CDR3 rearrangement. Productive Simpson clonality was computed per sample as the square root of Simpson's diversity index over productive rearrangements. TCRdb obtained this table from immuneACCESS and retained in-frame rearrangements with V and J assigned. These tables miss some clones; where compared with another copy, unresolved V genes account for less than half of the shortfall, and the remainder is unexplained. D and trimming come from the DNA, and the V and J calls and clone size come from that table. Present in this sample are almost 200,000 clones, about 82% of which were seen just once. In total, the top ten clones hold 0.9% to 0.95% of the sample.

In regard to this clone: The antigen this receptor binds is unknown. Base quality data are lacking; no much larger clone is found one base away.

One collaborating source in Seattle enrolled patients during active infection and followed them longitudinally through the course of disease. Each collaborating institution followed its own protocols to collect whole blood in K2EDTA tubes. Collaborator samples were shipped for TCRbeta analysis as frozen whole blood, isolated PBMCs, or DNA extracted from either sample type. This sequence was found in a man aged 55 to 69 with COVID-19, enrolled during active disease. Source material: peripheral blood. The chain links TRBV7-9 with TRBJ2-2, and TRBD1 matches 11 of the central bases. This receptor has the CDR3 CASSSSDRGPQELFF. The bases read TGTGCCAGCAGCTCATCGGACAGGGGGCCCCAGGAGCTGTTTTTT.